A single sample is the source of the 24 T cell receptor beta chains below, sequenced in a study of neurological immune-mediated disorders. MiXCR, applied by TCRdb to the 5' RACE reads, yields one record per CDR3 protein. The table has approximately 82,000 distinct CDR3 sequences, 12% to 15% seen once. What was sequenced was PBMCs. The source of these receptors is a woman aged 45-60 years in good health.

The chain employs TRBV19 and TRBJ2-3, with TRBD2 as a possible D gene (6 bases). This CDR3 spans 15 amino acids. Germline assignment: CDR1 LNHDA and CDR2 SQIVND (reference sequence). V lost 1 base and J lost 4, with 12 bases in between. The CDR3 sequence: CASSIAGVQADTQYF. The CDR3 DNA reads TGTGCCAGTAGTATAGCGGGAGTTCAGGCAGATACGCAGTATTTT. Based on the CDR3 plus reference TRBV19 and TRBJ2-3, the full variable domain is DGGITQSPKYLFRKEGQNVTLSCEQNLNHDAMYWYRQDPGQGLRLIYYSQIVNDFQKGDIAEGYSVSREKKESFPLTVTSAQKNPTAFYLCASSIAGVQADTQYFGPGTRLTVL.

Ten or more counts support this clonotype. This chain joins TRBV10-3 and TRBJ2-1; D is uncertain. Germline CDR1 ENHRY, CDR2 SYGVKD. Deletions cut 2 bases from V and 9 bases from J, with 11 bases between. CDR3 length: 13 amino acids. CDR3 DNA sequence: TGTGCCATCAGTGAGATGGTAGGAGTTGAGCAGTTCTTC. It specifies CAISEMVGVEQFF.

This clonotype has ten or more counts. V gene TRBV29-1 combines with J gene TRBJ2-6; tentative D call: TRBD1 (6 bases). V lost 5 bases and J 4 bases, leaving 18 bases between the germline ends. Germline lookup yields CDR1 SQVTM and CDR2 ANQGSEA. The CDR3 runs 16 residues. CDR3 protein: CSVFRQGFSGANVLTF. The DNA for the CDR3 is TGCAGCGTTTTTCGGCAGGGGTTCTCCGGGGCCAACGTCCTGACTTTC.

The chain couples TRBV27 to TRBJ2-2, with D unclear. Germline CDR1 and CDR2: MNHEY and SMNVEV (reference sequence). CDR3 length: 13 amino acids. The V end lost 1 base, the J end lost 1 base, and 1 base lay between the germline ends. The CDR3 spells CASSLLNTGELFF. The CDR3, as DNA: TGTGCCAGCAGTTTATTGAACACCGGGGAGCTGTTTTTT.

This clonotype was detected ten times or more. The J gene is TRBJ2-1, the V gene TRBV3-1; D unclear. The germline V gene encodes CDR1 LGHDT and CDR2 YNNKEL (reference sequence). The V gene lost 0 bases and the J gene lost 10 bases, with 7 bases spanning the gap. The CDR3 loop spans 12 amino acids. Written as DNA, the CDR3 is TGTGCCAGCAGCCAAGAATATGGGGAGCAGTTCTTC. Amino acid sequence: CASSQEYGEQFF.

The table lists this clonotype with many counts. V gene TRBV11-2 combines with J gene TRBJ2-1; perhaps TRBD2 as D (6 bases). Germline V CDR1 and CDR2: SGHAT, FQNNGV. This CDR3 is built from 15 residues. V was trimmed by 6 bases and J by 9 bases, leaving 21 bases between them. The CDR3 loop is CASSPGGSGGGEQFF. CDR3 nucleotides: TGTGCCAGCAGTCCCGGGGGTTCTGGGGGTGGTGAGCAGTTCTTC. Full variable domain (missing parts from reference TRBV11-2 and TRBJ2-1): EAGVAQSPRYKIIEKRQSVAFWCNPISGHATLYWYQQILGQGPKLLIQFQNNGVVDDSQLPKDRFSAERLKGVDSTLKIQPAKLEDSAVYLCASSPGGSGGGEQFFGPGTRLTVL.

This clonotype was seen only a few times. This chain uses TRBV28 with TRBJ2-7; 7 bases match TRBD2. Germline CDR1 and CDR2: MDHEN and SYDVKM. This CDR3 comprises 14 residues. V was pared by 6 bases and J by 5 bases, with 10 bases of the junction left unmatched. CDR3 in DNA: TGTGCCAGCAGCGATCCCGGGACTATTCACGAGCAGTACTTC. It is translated as CASSDPGTIHEQYF.

This clonotype showed up many times. The J gene is TRBJ2-3, the V gene TRBV11-2, with 9 positions matching TRBD1. The CDR3 covers 16 residues. CDR1 is SGHAT and CDR2 is FQNNGV in the germline V gene. Trimming took 5 bases from V and 4 from J; bases not matched to a gene: 10. The CDR3 region is CASSQQAGQGSDTQYF. Written as DNA, the CDR3 is TGTGCCAGCAGCCAGCAGGCGGGACAGGGCTCAGATACGCAGTATTTT.

This clonotype was recorded many times. The CDR3 nucleotides are TGTGCCAGCAGCGTGAACAGGGGAGACAGGGAGCTGTTTTTT. Translating gives CASSVNRGDRELFF. This rearrangement joins TRBV5-5 to TRBJ2-2; 7 nucleotides agree with TRBD1. The V segment lost 4 bases and the J segment 9 bases; nucleotides outside the gene matches: 9. The length of the CDR3 is 14 residues. CDR1 is SGHKS and CDR2 is YYEKEE in the germline V gene (reference sequence).

Ten or more counts support this clonotype. This CDR3 is CASRAASGANVLTF. CDR3 nucleotide sequence: TGTGCCTCGCGAGCCGCCTCTGGGGCCAACGTCCTGACTTTC. V is TRBV7-9 and J is TRBJ2-6; D is undetermined. Germline V gene sequence: CDR1 SEHNR, CDR2 FQNEAQ (reference sequence). This CDR3 has 14 residues. V was cut by 11 bases and J by 0 bases, with 11 bases left in between.

The sample holds many counts of this clonotype. The chain carries TRBV12-3 or TRBV12-4 and TRBJ2-1; D is uncertain. V shed 5 bases and J shed 3 bases, with 11 bases lying between them. The CDR3 runs to 14 residues. CDR3 DNA sequence: TGTGCCAGCAGTCTCGACGGCGGCTACAATGAGCAGTTCTTC. Residues: CASSLDGGYNEQFF.

This clonotype has only one observation. J is TRBJ2-6 and V is TRBV5-1; 7 nucleotides line up with TRBD1. V trimming: 0 bases; J trimming: 2 bases; junction bases outside the gene matches: 2. Germline V CDR1 and CDR2: SGHRS, YFSETQ. The CDR3 sequence is 16 residues long. This chain's CDR3 is CASSLETGPGANVLTF. CDR3 DNA: TGCGCCAGCAGCTTGGAGACAGGGCCTGGGGCCAACGTCCTGACTTTC. Based on the CDR3 plus reference TRBV5-1 and TRBJ2-6, the full variable domain is KAGVTQTPRYLIKTRGQQVTLSCSPISGHRSVSWYQQTPGQGLQFLFEYFSETQRNKGNFPGRFSGRQFSNSRSEMNVSTLELGDSALYLCASSLETGPGANVLTFGAGSRLTVL.

The chain is built from TRBV5-6 and TRBJ2-3; TRBD2 aligns across 8 bases. Trimming took 4 bases from V and 2 from J; bases not matched to a gene: 12. Germline V CDR1 and CDR2: SGHDT, YYEEEE. The CDR3 contains 17 residues. CDR3 amino acids: CASSPQSVAGYTDTQYF. CDR3 coding DNA: TGTGCCAGCAGCCCCCAATCTGTAGCGGGGTACACAGATACGCAGTATTTT. The full variable domain, completed using reference TRBV5-6 and TRBJ2-3, is DAGVTQSPTHLIKTRGQQVTLRCSPKSGHDTVSWYQQALGQGPQFIFQYYEEEERQRGNFPDRFSGHQFPNYSSELNVNALLLGDSALYLCASSPQSVAGYTDTQYFGPGTRLTVL.

This clonotype was counted ten times or more. The V gene is TRBV7-9, the J gene TRBJ2-3; TRBD2 aligns across 8 bases. Germline V gene lookup returns CDR1 SEHNR and CDR2 FQNEAQ (reference sequence). The length of the CDR3 is 13 residues. J lost 9 bases, V lost 0 bases, and 2 bases had no gene match. DNA of the CDR3: TGTGCCAGCAGCTTAGCGGGACTAGACACGCAGTATTTT. This encodes CASSLAGLDTQYF.

This clonotype was found a few times. V usage is TRBV5-1 and J usage is TRBJ1-2; D remains ambiguous. The V gene's germline CDR1 is SGHRS and CDR2 YFSETQ. This CDR3 has 15 amino acids. Trimming left V 4 bases short and J 8 bases short, with 21 bases between. The CDR3 DNA reads as TGCGCCAGCAGCGGGCGTGGGTCTCCCGAGGGCGGCTACACCTTC. Translated, it gives CASSGRGSPEGGYTF.

This clonotype was seen many times. This rearrangement joins TRBV12-5 to TRBJ2-1; no firm D call. Germline CDR1 is LGHNT and CDR2 is FRNRAP. This CDR3 is 13 amino acids long. V was pared by 2 bases and J by 7 bases, with 9 bases between. The DNA for the CDR3 is TGTGCTAGTGGTTTGCCTCAGGAGAATGAGCAGTTCTTC. Protein product: CASGLPQENEQFF.

This clonotype appeared a few times. This rearrangement joins TRBV5-1 to TRBJ2-1, with D tentatively TRBD1 or TRBD2 (5 bases each). The CDR3 extends over 15 amino acids. V shed 1 base and J shed 6 bases, with 14 bases lying between them. Germline values: CDR1 SGHRS, CDR2 YFSETQ. The CDR3 loop reads CASSLNGAAVNEQFF. The CDR3 coding sequence is TGCGCCAGCAGCTTGAACGGGGCGGCTGTCAATGAGCAGTTCTTC.

Comments on this clonotype: Relative to the germline gene, one junction end is altered; a read error may explain this. The chain combines TRBV14 with TRBJ2-2; possibly TRBD2 for D (5 bases). This CDR3 comprises 15 residues. Germline-derived CDR1 and CDR2 are SGHDN and FVKESK. The CDR3 region is CASSPDPRQVGVLFF. CDR3 sequence (DNA): TGTGCCAGCAGCCCAGACCCCCGTCAAGTCGGGGTGCTGTTTTTT.

The gene calls are TRBV11-2 and TRBJ2-3; tentative D call: TRBD2 (6 bases). Germline-derived CDR1 and CDR2 are SGHAT and FQNNGV. The CDR3 sequence is 14 residues long. V was clipped by 2 bases and J by 3 bases, with 9 bases between them. This CDR3 reads CASSLRRETDTQYF. CDR3 sequence (DNA): TGTGCCAGCAGCTTACGGAGGGAAACAGATACGCAGTATTTT.

This clonotype has ten or more counts. The chain links TRBV20-1 to TRBJ1-2, with TRBD1 matching 10 bases. The CDR3 loop spans 16 amino acids. Germline V gene data show CDR1 as DFQATT and CDR2 as SNEGSKA (reference sequence). V lost 0 bases and J lost 7; bases outside the gene matches: 11. In nucleotides, the CDR3 is TGCAGTGCTAGAGATCGGTTTGACAGGGGGCGTTTTGGCTACACCTTC. Residues: CSARDRFDRGRFGYTF.

This clonotype was seen at least ten times. This chain connects TRBV7-2 to TRBJ1-1; D gene unclear. Germline lookup yields CDR1 SGHTA and CDR2 FQGNSA. Trimming removed 3 bases at V and 5 bases at J, with 7 bases between. This CDR3 contains 12 residues. The CDR3 sequence is CASSFDGTEAFF. The CDR3, as DNA: TGTGCCAGCAGCTTTGATGGGACTGAAGCTTTCTTT.

This clonotype has at least ten counts. The V and J genes are TRBV24-1 and TRBJ2-1, with 10 positions matching TRBD2. The CDR3 extends over 15 amino acids. CDR1 is KGHDR and CDR2 is SFDVKD in the germline V gene. V was clipped by 4 bases and J by 7 bases; unmatched bases: 6. The CDR3 sequence is CATSEPSGGRNEQFF. The CDR3 DNA is TGTGCCACCAGTGAACCTAGCGGGGGTAGGAATGAGCAGTTCTTC.

This clonotype was observed many times. CDR3 in DNA: TGCGCCAGCACTTCAGACATTTCCTACAATGAGCAGTTCTTC. Protein product: CASTSDISYNEQFF. The V call is TRBV5-1, the J call TRBJ2-1; D call uncertain. CDR3 length: 14 amino acids. CDR1 and CDR2 (germline): SGHRS, YFSETQ. V lost 6 bases to trimming and J lost 1 base, with 11 bases between them.

In its sample, this clonotype was seen many times. The chain couples TRBV18 to TRBJ1-1; D is perhaps TRBD1 (5 bases). Trimming stripped 1 base from V and 1 base from J, with 10 bases between. The germline V gene encodes CDR1 KGHSH and CDR2 LQKENI. This CDR3 is built from 15 residues. CDR3 amino acids: CASSPQGISNTEAFF. The DNA of the CDR3 is TGTGCCAGCTCACCACAGGGGATATCGAACACTGAAGCTTTCTTT.